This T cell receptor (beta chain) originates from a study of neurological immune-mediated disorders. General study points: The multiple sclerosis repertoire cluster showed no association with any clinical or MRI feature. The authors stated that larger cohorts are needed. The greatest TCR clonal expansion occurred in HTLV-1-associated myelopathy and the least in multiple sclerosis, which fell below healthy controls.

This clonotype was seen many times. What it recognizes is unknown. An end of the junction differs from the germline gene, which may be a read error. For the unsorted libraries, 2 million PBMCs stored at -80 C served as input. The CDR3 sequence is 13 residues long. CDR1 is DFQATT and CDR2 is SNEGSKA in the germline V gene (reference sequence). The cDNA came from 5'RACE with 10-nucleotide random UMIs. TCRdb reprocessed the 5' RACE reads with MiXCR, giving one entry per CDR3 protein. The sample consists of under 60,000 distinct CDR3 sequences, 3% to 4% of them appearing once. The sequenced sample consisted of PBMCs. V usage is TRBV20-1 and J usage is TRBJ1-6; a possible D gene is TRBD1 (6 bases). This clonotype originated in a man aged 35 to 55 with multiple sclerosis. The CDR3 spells CSAKGEINSPLNF. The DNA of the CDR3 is TGCAGTGCTAAGGGGGAGATTAATTCACCCCTCAACTTT.